The clone carrying this T cell receptor beta chain was counted at least ten times. Trimming took 6 bases from V and 9 from J, leaving 12 bases between them. CDR3 length equals 13 residues. TCRdb re-analysed the RT-PCR reads in MiXCR, keeping a single row per CDR3 protein. This sample carries about 680,000 distinct CDR3 sequences, approximately 15% of them seen once, and the ten largest clones take 3.6%. This sequence originates from a female donor in good health, serving as a healthy control. The chain couples TRBV12-3 or TRBV12-4 to TRBJ1-6; no reliable D call. The sample comprised memory CD4+ T cells from blood. CDR3 region: CASSPGPGSPLHF. The CDR3 nucleotides are TGTGCCAGCAGCCCTGGGCCTGGTTCACCCCTCCACTTT.